This T cell receptor (beta chain) appears in the sequencing data of a study of blood T cells in healthy people across ages. Study-wide results and limits: Estimates based on one million T cells were treated as lower bounds.

V shed 0 bases and J 5 bases; nucleotides not matched to a gene: 6. The CDR3 covers 15 residues. Germline V gene sequence: CDR1 MNHNY, CDR2 SVGAGI (reference sequence). A second PCR, run for about 7 to 12 cycles, used a sample-barcoded 5' primer plus a J-beta primer mix. One entry per CDR3 protein results from TCRdb running MiXCR on the 5' RACE reads. The top ten clones hold roughly 3.5% of a sample with more than 450,000 distinct CDR3 sequences, about a quarter of them seen once. Note on this clonotype: What it binds is not known.

These same records also appear under a second study, on T cells of mothers and their children.

This receptor was obtained from a boy between 2 and 10 years old in good health. This chain links TRBV6-6 with TRBJ2-5; 7 bases align to TRBD2. Sequencing was performed on blood. The chain's CDR3 is CASSYSIREGETQYF. CDR3 DNA sequence: TGTGCCAGCAGTTACTCCATCAGGGAGGGCGAGACCCAGTACTTC.